Described below is a single TCR beta chain sequence and its context. Trimming left V 1 base short and J 3 bases short, with 6 bases between. CDR3 size: 13 residues. Germline CDR1 is KGHSH and CDR2 is LQKENI. Authors' analysis steps: Scientists estimated how many nucleated cells there were by amplifying reference gene primers. Generated by immunoSEQ multiplex PCR, the TCRdb table keeps only in-frame clones and is missing some. V and J calls and clone size come straight from that table; D and trimming were deduced from the DNA. Among around 41,000 clones, around 87% were seen once, and the ten largest hold about 9.2%. This sample was included in a study of blood T cell repertoires in COVID-19. In the study overall: COVID-19 samples from acute and convalescent phases originated in the United States, Italy and Spain. The analysed material was cDNA or gDNA that came from T cells, B-cell-depleted T cells, or PBMCs.

The chain uses TRBV18 and TRBJ1-1, with D maybe TRBD1 (6 bases). What was sequenced was peripheral blood. This TCR came from a woman aged 80 or older with active COVID-19. The CDR3 DNA is TGTGCCAGCTCACCACAGGGGGACACTGAAGCTTTCTTT. Translating it yields CASSPQGDTEAFF. The variable domain in full, with the rest retrieved from reference TRBV18 and TRBJ1-1, is NAGVMQNPRHLVRRRGQEARLRCSPMKGHSHVYWYRQLPEEGLKFMVYLQKENIIDESGMPKERFSAEFPKEGPSILRIQQVVRGDSAAYFCASSPQGDTEAFFGQGTRLTVV.